This T cell receptor beta chain was sequenced during a study of beta chain features in type 1 diabetes. Study-wide background: When patients were set against healthy donors, age, gender and cell yields were similar. Study-wide points: In type 1 diabetes patients, VDJ junctions had fewer insertions; deletions at these junctions were more frequent. When Type 1 diabetes patients were examined, their TCRB CDR3s proved moderately but significantly shorter in all four CD4+ subsets.

V lost 4 bases, J lost 5 bases, and 9 bases lay in between. Germline values: CDR1 DFQATT, CDR2 SNEGSKA (reference sequence). The CDR3 is 11 residues long. By way of CD45RO/CCR7/CD25/CD127/CD95/CD27, the CD4+ regulatory, stem cell-like memory, central memory and naive cells were sorted. Expressed TCRB transcripts were sequenced, since all the RNA that had been isolated was reverse transcribed. Profiled with immunoSEQ multiplex PCR; TCRdb holds only in-frame clones, not every one. The repertoire includes hundreds of thousands of clones, roughly an eighth of them detected once, and 0.02% to 0.025% sits in the top ten. This clone was detected a few times. Antigen unknown.

What was sequenced was naive CD4+ T cells from blood. This TCR derives from a young man with type 1 diabetes. J is TRBJ2-7 and V is TRBV20-1; no firm D call. The CDR3 protein is CSATRSHEQYF. CDR3 DNA sequence: TGCAGTGCTACCAGATCCCACGAGCAGTACTTC.